These 2 T cell receptor beta chains share one sample of origin, sequenced in a study of PD-L1 blockade in urothelial cancer (TCRdb year 2017). To prepare the library, the immunoSEQ multiplex PCR assay was applied. Not all clones reach the TCRdb copy of this immuneACCESS table, which keeps in-frame sequences only. Checked studies attribute under half of the gap to unresolved V genes and leave the rest unexplained. This sample lists about 52,000 clones; around 82% were detected once. The leading ten clones occupy 5% to 6% of the sample. The sequences come from PBMCs, collected around atezolizumab (anti-PD-L1) treatment. The receptors come from a middle-aged man with urothelial cancer.

As for this clone: The limits of the CDR3 on the DNA are not certain, so only TCRdb's listed CDR3 is given. This rearrangement joins TRBV27 to TRBJ1-1. The CDR3 spans 11 amino acids, including both terminal residues. The germline gives CDR1 MNHEY, CDR2 SMNVEV (reference sequence). CDR3 region: CASSSSFEAFF.

The V and J genes are TRBV6-1 and TRBJ1-5, with 11 nucleotides matching TRBD1. Trimming cost V 7 bases and J 8 bases; bases outside gene matches: 7. The CDR3 sequence is 14 residues long. Germline CDR1 reads MNHNS; CDR2 reads SASEGT. The CDR3 DNA sequence: TGTGCCAGCATCCCGGGACAGGGGGGTAAGCCCCAGCATTTT. Protein: CASIPGQGGKPQHF.